Sequencing of this T cell receptor (beta chain) was carried out in a study of T cell responses to AZD1222 COVID-19 vaccine (dated by TCRdb to the early 2020s). At the level of the whole study: Because spike-specific TCR depth and breadth did not differ between the two schedules, AZD1222 recipients who got a second dose at roughly 4 weeks were pooled with those who got a second dose at roughly 12 weeks. TCR sequencing was performed for more than 230 trial participants, of whom 200 to 210 were given two doses of AZD1222 and roughly 25 were given two doses of MenACWY control vaccine. Trial participants were enrolled by age into subgroups of 18-55, 56-69 and 70-plus years, and about 150, 27 and 61 TCR-sequenced participants, respectively, were included in these subgroups.

The time point label on this specimen signifies: baseline before first vaccination. Vaccinee samples came from UK trials COV001 and COV002, including a single-blind randomized controlled phase 2/3 trial of AZD1222 (ChAdOx1 nCoV-19) in healthy adults. Trial participant PBMC samples were collected at day 0 and day 28 after the second dose for TCRbeta chain sequencing. The CDR3 regions of human TCRbeta chains were subjected to immunosequencing. Under the source paper's analysis protocol: Repertoire TCRs were checked for matches against a reference library of SARS-CoV-2-specific TCRs that had been generated using the MIRA antigen-specificity platform. Breadth meant the fraction of unique TCRs that were SARS-CoV-2-associated, whereas depth meant the fraction of total T cells that were SARS-CoV-2-associated. Using the MIRA data, each spike-specific TCR was mapped to the spike region that the TCR reacts to and placed in a CD4 or CD8 class. Log10-transformed breadth and depth values were compared by one-way ANOVA with Sidak's multiple comparisons tests. Not all clones reach the TCRdb copy of this immuneACCESS table, which keeps in-frame sequences only. Checked studies attribute under half of the gap to unresolved V genes and leave the rest unexplained. Clone size and V and J calls were adopted from that table, with D and trimming inferred from the DNA. The sample has 80,000 to 100,000 clones on record, approximately 83% of them singletons. The leading ten clones occupy 5% to 7.5% of the sample.

V trim: 5 bases; J trim: 0 bases; unmatched bases: 3. The CDR3, from cysteine to phenylalanine, totals 14 residues. The sequence is cut down to CDR3 DNA, 42 bases in frame from base 1. The germline V gene yields MNHNS for CDR1 and SASEGT for CDR2. The full study reports these points: After two AZD1222 doses, spike-specific TCR breadth and depth were significantly higher than at day 0 and than in MenACWY recipients. CD4 TCRs associated with the vaccine covered the entire spike protein, and the dominant responses were in regions 160-218 and 743-854. Because no samples from the day 14 peak response were available, repertoires could be characterized only after the peak T cell response. Most participants were white British and females outnumbered males, and the authors suggested that clonal diversity may have been underestimated. Reportedly, close to half of the unique spike-specific TCRs recognized epitopes lying outside the regions that are mutated in the B.1.351 and B.1.1.7 variants. The 56-69-year group was small, and its depth increase did not reach significance, likely because of low power. Conclusions about previously exposed vaccinees were limited because only six AZD1222 recipients were SARS-CoV-2 seropositive at baseline.

Comments on this clone: It lacks a known antigen. No clone much larger than this one lies a single base away; base qualities are absent.

The sequence is built from TRBV6-1 and TRBJ2-7; 8 bases in the junction line up with TRBD1. The sequences come from peripheral blood, collected on day 0 of AZD1222 vaccination. The receptor comes from an adult in good health. The DNA sequence reads TGTGCCAGCAGTAGGGGACAGGACTCCTACGAGCAGTACTTC. The encoded protein is CASSRGQDSYEQYF.